The rows below give T cell receptor beta chains drawn from one sample of a study of T cell responses to AZD1222 COVID-19 vaccine. Generated by immunoSEQ multiplex PCR, the TCRdb table keeps only in-frame clones and is missing some. The sample consists of 45,000 to 70,000 clones, around 86% of them appearing once. The sample here was peripheral blood, taken on day 0 of AZD1222 vaccination. Receptors originate from an adult in good health. Each CDR3 is given with its conserved first and last residue. D genes are given only for firm matches. Size values are once, few and many counts, or a class for expanded clones, and some rows have none.

TRBJ2-7 | - | - | TRBV6-4 | TGTGCCAGCAGTGACTCCGGGGGTACCCCCTCCTACGAGCAGTACTTC | CASSDSGGTPSYEQYF
TRBJ2-5 | - | - | TRBV3-1/TRBV3-2 | TGTGCCAGCAGCCCTACAATGATCCGAGGATTCGGGGTCAAGGAGACCCAGTACTTC | CASSPTMIRGFGVKETQYF
TRBJ1-1 | - | - | TRBV29-1 | TGCAGCGTGCATGGACAGATGAACACTGAAGCTTTCTTT | CSVHGQMNTEAFF
TRBJ2-2 | - | - | TRBV6-6 | TGTGCCAGCAGTTACTCGGCGGCCTTTAACACCGGGGAGCTGTTTTTT | CASSYSAAFNTGELFF
TRBJ2-2 | - | - | TRBV10-3 | TGTGCCATCAGTGAGGGTGGTAGCACCGGGGAGCTGTTTTTT | CAISEGGSTGELFF
TRBJ2-2 | TRBD2 | - | TRBV4-1 | TGCGCCAGCAGAAAGACTAGCGGGAACACCGGGGAGCTGTTTTTT | CASRKTSGNTGELFF
TRBJ1-1 | - | - | TRBV5-1 | TGCGCCAGCAGCCGAGGGGTCACTGAAGCTTTCTTT | CASSRGVTEAFF
TRBJ2-7 | TRBD2 | - | TRBV4-1 | TGCGCCAGCAGCCAAGATCAACTAGCGGAGCGCGAGCAGTACTTC | CASSQDQLAEREQYF
TRBJ2-1 | TRBD2 | - | TRBV5-1 | TGCGCCAGCAGCTTGGAGGGGACTAGCGGGATGAATGAGCAGTTCTTC | CASSLEGTSGMNEQFF
TRBJ2-5 | - | - | TRBV9 | TGTGCCAGCAGCGTAGCGGCAATTCTACAAGAGACCCAGTACTTC | CASSVAAILQETQYF
TRBJ2-2 | - | few | TRBV19 | TGTGCCAGTACCGAGGGGGTACGTACCGGGGAGCTGTTTTTT | CASTEGVRTGELFF
TRBJ2-7 | - | - | TRBV3-1/TRBV3-2 | TGTGCCAGCAGCCAACGCGGTTCCTACGAGCAGTACTTC | CASSQRGSYEQYF
TRBJ1-1 | - | - | TRBV2 | TGTGCCAGCAGATTGGACGGGAACACTGAAGCTTTCTTT | CASRLDGNTEAFF
TRBJ2-4 | - | - | TRBV4-1 | TGCGCCAGCAGCCAAGGACCCGGCTATGTCAAAAACATTCAGTACTTC | CASSQGPGYVKNIQYF
TRBJ1-1 | - | medium-sized | TRBV4-2 | TGTGCCAGCAGCAGGGACGCAGAGAACACTGAAGCTTTCTTT | CASSRDAENTEAFF
TRBJ1-1 | - | once | TRBV6-5 | TGTGCCAGCAGTTTACAAACACGGAACACTGAAGCTTTCTTT | CASSLQTRNTEAFF
TRBJ1-3 | - | - | TRBV30 | TGTGCCTGGAGTGGGCAATCGACAGCCCAATACACCATATATTTT | CAWSGQSTAQYTIYF
TRBJ2-1 | TRBD2 | - | TRBV7-8 | TGTGCCAGCAGCTTAGAGCCCCTAGCGGGAGATCTCTACAATGAGCAGTTCTTC | CASSLEPLAGDLYNEQFF
TRBJ2-7 | - | few | TRBV28 | TGTGCCAGCAGTTGGACTGGCGACTCCTACGAGCAGTACTTC | CASSWTGDSYEQYF
TRBJ1-5 | TRBD1 | - | TRBV19 | TGTGCCAGTACGGACAGGGTGGACCAGCCCCAGCATTTT | CASTDRVDQPQHF
TRBJ2-1 | TRBD1 | once | TRBV7-6 | TGTGCCAGCAGCTTAGTGGGGACAGGGTCGTTCGATGAGCAGTTCTTC | CASSLVGTGSFDEQFF
TRBJ1-5 | - | - | TRBV11-2 | TGTGCCAGCAGCTTAGACAATAATCAGCCCCAGCATTTT | CASSLDNNQPQHF
TRBJ2-2 | - | - | TRBV11-3 | TGTGCCAGCAGCTTAGACATACAGGGTGGCGGGGAGCTGTTTTTT | CASSLDIQGGGELFF
TRBJ2-1 | TRBD2 | - | TRBV5-1 | TGCGCCAGCAGCTTGGAGGGCGGGAGGAGGAGCAATGAGCAGTTCTTC | CASSLEGGRRSNEQFF
TRBJ2-2 | TRBD2 | - | TRBV28 | TGTGCCAGCAGTTTAGAGTTACTAGCGCGAGGACAAACCGGGGAGCTGTTTTTT | CASSLELLARGQTGELFF
TRBJ2-1 | TRBD2 | - | TRBV25-1 | TGTGCCACTGGGCGTAGGGAGCGGGAGGTAAATGAGCAGTTCTTC | CATGRREREVNEQFF